This T cell receptor beta chain was identified in a study of T-cell memory formation after mild COVID-19 (dated by TCRdb to the early 2020s). For context, the study as a whole: Most TCR sequence clusters were specific to one of the two donors. Two young, previously healthy adult volunteers, one female and one male, were included in the cohort. In a couple of donors, T-cell clones that expanded and contracted after mild COVID-19 were tracked by sequencing TCRalpha and TCRbeta repertoires over time. What the work shows at the level of the full study, not this receptor alone: Only a couple of mild cases were covered in the study, and larger cohorts including severe cases with pre-infection samples were considered necessary. Clones contracting from day 15 to 85 had balanced CD4/CD8 phenotypes, while a second wave expanding from day 15 to 37 was biased towards CD4+. Contracting CD4+ clones turned up mainly in the CM and EM memory subsets, whereas EMRA was where CD8+ clones were enriched. Whether the second-wave clones peaking on day 37 were SARS-CoV-2 specific was not confirmed. Some responding clones were detected in pre-infection memory, suggesting pre-existing cross-reactive memory T cells joined the SARS-CoV-2 response.

The sample holds many counts of this clonotype. What antigen it recognizes has not been identified. No much larger clonotype is one base removed from it; base qualities were not supplied. Ficoll-Paque density gradient centrifugation was used to isolate PBMCs. The data were produced on an Illumina NovaSeq 6000. TCRalpha and TCRbeta cDNA libraries were built by 5'RACE with constant-segment primers, adding sample barcodes and unique molecular identifiers. RNA was extracted from every sample with Trizol reagent. Library amplification was performed in two PCR steps, and a second sample barcode and Illumina TruSeq adapters were introduced in the second step. The libraries were sequenced on an Illumina NovaSeq using 2 x 150 bp paired-end reads. From the authors' description of their analysis: Demultiplexing of reads and collapsing into UMI-guided consensus sequences were performed with migec v1.2.7. Using mixcr v2.1.11, UMI consensuses were aligned to TRA and TRB V and J templates and then assembled into clonotypes. Clonotypes were classified as expanded or contracted when called significant by both edgeR and NoisET, with noise models trained on biological replicates. edgeR calls used a false discovery rate-adjusted p below 0.01 and a log2 fold-change threshold of 1. As an exploratory analysis of dynamics, max-normalized trajectories of the 1000 most abundant clonotypes were examined by PCA with hierarchical clustering. Each responding clone was given a CD4 or CD8 phenotype based on the CD4+ and CD8+ repertoires, which had been sequenced separately. TCRdb passed the public sequencing reads through fastp at Q25 and MiXCR, retaining productive beta sequences. CDR3 protein sequences are deduplicated, and each keeps its most common genes and DNA. In this record, the V and J calls reflect TCRdb's handling and not the investigators' own analysis. The table for this sample lists 560,000 or so distinct CDR3 sequences; roughly 17% of them were counted only once. Together, the top ten hold roughly 7.8% of the sample.

Inclusive of the bounding cysteine and phenylalanine, the CDR3 is 17 residues long. Of the read, only the CDR3 DNA is kept; its 51 bases are in frame from base 1. V is pruned by 4 bases and J by 0 bases, leaving 9 bases of the junction without a gene match. CDR1 and CDR2 are read off the germline V gene as SGHVS and FQNEAQ. The sequence derives from an adult woman who had mild COVID-19 (a few samples of this study predate the infection). The sample titles of this study are shuffled in the database, so cell type and time point are left out; the donor was told from shared clones. The V and J genes are TRBV7-8 and TRBJ2-1; TRBD2 aligns with 7 central bases. Sequencing was done on a sample of PBMCs or a T cell subset sorted from them (not recorded which). The DNA reads as follows: TGTGCCAGCAGCTCCCCTGGGCGGGGGAACTCCTACAATGAGCAGTTCTTC. This is translated as CASSSPGRGNSYNEQFF.